A single sample gave rise to the 12 T cell receptor beta chains below, sequenced in a study of T cell repertoires in cytomegalovirus infection. TCRdb independently ran MiXCR on the reads; one entry per CDR3 protein. The sample lists approximately 910,000 distinct CDR3 sequences; 30% to 40% were seen once. For these receptors, no antigen is known. Sequencing was performed on cultured CD8+ T cells from PBMCs, taken from culture after CMV antigen stimulation. The receptors stem from a human donor in good health (CMV status not recorded). Some clones in this sample may be carry-over from other donors' samples.

This chain uses TRBV7-9 with TRBJ2-7; D not resolved. The length of the CDR3 is 14 residues. The V end was cut by 5 bases, the J end by 5 bases, with 16 bases between. CDR1 SEHNR and CDR2 FQNEAQ come from the germline V gene (reference sequence). The CDR3 region has the DNA TGTGCCAGCAGCCTAATGGATAAGGGAAACGAGCAGTACTTC. This sequence encodes CASSLMDKGNEQYF.

In DNA form, the CDR3 reads TGTGCCAGCACCCTCCTGGAGACTAGCGAAAGAGATACGCAGTATTTT. Translating gives CASTLLETSERDTQYF. This rearrangement joins TRBV6-6 to TRBJ2-3, with 8 bases matching TRBD2. J was trimmed by 5 bases and V by 7 bases; bases with no gene match: 14. CDR1 and CDR2 (germline): MNHNY, SVGAGI (reference sequence). This CDR3 comprises 16 residues.

The rearrangement uses TRBV6-5 and TRBJ2-2, with TRBD1 identical over 8 bases. The CDR3 covers 17 residues. Trimming at V came to 0 bases and at J to 4 bases, leaving 7 bases not matched to a gene. Germline CDR1 and CDR2: MNHEY and SVGAGI. The CDR3 nucleotides are TGTGCCAGCAGTTACTCGCTCGAAACAGGGGGCACCGGGGAGCTGTTTTTT. This encodes CASSYSLETGGTGELFF.

This chain joins TRBV6-1 and TRBJ1-5; perhaps TRBD1 as D (5 bases). Germline lookup yields CDR1 MNHNS and CDR2 SASEGT. Trimming took off 2 bases at V and 6 bases at J, with 14 bases between the two ends. The CDR3 extends over 15 amino acids. CDR3 amino acids: CASSEFTGVGQPQHF. The CDR3 nucleotides read TGTGCCAGCAGTGAATTCACGGGGGTCGGTCAGCCCCAGCATTTT.

The rearrangement uses TRBV19 and TRBJ1-5, with D perhaps TRBD1 (5 bases). V dropped 3 bases and J dropped 7 bases, with 10 bases sitting between them. The CDR3 contains 13 residues. In germline, CDR1 is LNHDA, CDR2 SQIVND (reference sequence). The CDR3 region has the DNA TGTGCCAGTAGTATTCCAGGGTACCAGCCCCAGCATTTT. Amino acids: CASSIPGYQPQHF.

This clonotype has only a few counts. The genes are TRBV6-1 and TRBJ1-5; D uncertain. The germline V gene has CDR1 MNHNS and CDR2 SASEGT. The ends were cut back, 1 base at V and 0 bases at J, with 10 bases in the middle. This CDR3 has 16 amino acids. The CDR3 reads CASSEGGYYSNQPQHF. The CDR3 DNA follows: TGTGCCAGCAGTGAAGGCGGGTACTATAGCAATCAGCCCCAGCATTTT.

The chain links TRBV27 to TRBJ1-2, with D hard to call. The V and J ends lost 7 bases and 6 bases respectively, with 15 bases between them. Germline V gives CDR1 MNHEY, CDR2 SMNVEV (reference sequence). The CDR3 spans 13 residues. The CDR3 bases are TGTGCCAGCAAAAGGACGGCTTTGGATGGCTACACCTTC. It specifies CASKRTALDGYTF.

This clonotype was found a few times. V usage is TRBV5-4 and J usage is TRBJ1-2, with 9 positions matching TRBD1. With 2 bases clipped from V and 7 bases from J, the junction kept 6 bases outside the gene matches. The CDR3 extends over 14 amino acids. Per the germline V gene, CDR1 is SGHNT and CDR2 is YYREEE (reference sequence). This CDR3 is CASSFLGTGFGYTF. Written as DNA, the CDR3 is TGTGCCAGCAGCTTTCTAGGGACAGGGTTTGGCTACACCTTC. Based on the CDR3 plus reference TRBV5-4 and TRBJ1-2, the full variable domain is ETGVTQSPTHLIKTRGQQVTLRCSSQSGHNTVSWYQQALGQGPQFIFQYYREEENGRGNFPPRFSGLQFPNYSSELNVNALELDDSALYLCASSFLGTGFGYTFGSGTRLTVV.

This clonotype was seen repeatedly, ten times or more. The chain couples TRBV7-8 to TRBJ2-5, with 10 bases lining up with TRBD2. With V trimmed by 0 bases and J by 3 bases, 10 bases remained unmatched. This CDR3 spans 18 amino acids. Germline values: CDR1 SGHVS, CDR2 FQNEAQ. The CDR3 DNA sequence: TGTGCCAGCAGCTTAGCTCGTATCGGAGCGGGGGGGGAAGAGACCCAGTACTTC. Amino acid sequence: CASSLARIGAGGEETQYF. The variable domain in full, with the rest retrieved from reference TRBV7-8 and TRBJ2-5, is GAGVSQSPRYKVAKRGQDVALRCDPISGHVSLFWYQQALGQGPEFLTYFQNEAQLDKSGLPSDRFFAERPEGSVSTLKIQRTQQEDSAVYLCASSLARIGAGGEETQYFGPGTRLLVL.

Only a few counts were recorded for this clonotype. The V call is TRBV28, the J call TRBJ1-2; D gene uncertain. Trimming removed 3 bases from V and 2 bases from J, with 7 bases in between. This CDR3 contains 13 residues. Germline-derived CDR1 and CDR2 are MDHEN and SYDVKM. The DNA for the CDR3 is TGTGCCAGCAGTTTCGAGGAAAACTATGGCTACACCTTC. It translates to CASSFEENYGYTF.

The chain joins TRBV15 to TRBJ1-4; D gene uncertain. Trimming shortened V by 3 bases and J by 0 bases, and 8 bases separated the two germline ends. The CDR3 runs 15 residues. From germline, CDR1 is LNHNV and CDR2 YYDKDF (reference sequence). CDR3 protein: CATSRDHATNEKLFF. The CDR3, as DNA: TGTGCCACCAGCAGGGACCATGCAACTAATGAAAAACTGTTTTTT.

This rearrangement joins TRBV2 to TRBJ1-1; D unclear. Germline V gene data show CDR1 as SNHLY and CDR2 as FYNNEI. V was clipped by 8 bases and J by 0 bases, with 13 bases between them. This CDR3 region has 14 residues. CDR3 region: CASRRAEMNTEAFF. CDR3 nucleotide sequence: TGTGCCAGCCGTAGGGCAGAGATGAACACTGAAGCTTTCTTT. Full variable domain (remainder filled in from reference TRBV2 and TRBJ1-1): EPEVTQTPSHQVTQMGQEVILRCVPISNHLYFYWYRQILGQKVEFLVSFYNNEISEKSEIFDDQFSVERPDGSNFTLKIRSTKLEDSAMYFCASRRAEMNTEAFFGQGTRLTVV.